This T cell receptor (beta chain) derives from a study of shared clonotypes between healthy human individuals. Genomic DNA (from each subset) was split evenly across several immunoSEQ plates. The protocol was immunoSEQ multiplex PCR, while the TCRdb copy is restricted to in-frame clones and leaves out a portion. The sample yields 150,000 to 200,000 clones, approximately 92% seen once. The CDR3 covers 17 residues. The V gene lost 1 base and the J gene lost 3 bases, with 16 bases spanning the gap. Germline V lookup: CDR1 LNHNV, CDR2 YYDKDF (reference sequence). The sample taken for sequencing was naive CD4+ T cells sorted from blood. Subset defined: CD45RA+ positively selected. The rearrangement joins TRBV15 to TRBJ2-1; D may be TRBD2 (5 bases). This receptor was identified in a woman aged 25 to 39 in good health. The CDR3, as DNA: TGTGCCACCAGCAGAGGACCCGACTACCCGGACTACAATGAGCAGTTCTTC. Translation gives CATSRGPDYPDYNEQFF.